These 28 T cell receptor beta chains share one sample of origin, sequenced in a study of PD-L1 blockade in urothelial cancer. The method was immunoSEQ multiplex PCR; TCRdb's version includes in-frame clones alone and lacks a portion of them. The sample yields 15,000 to 20,000 clones, about 91% seen once. Stated time point: pretreatment peripheral blood. Sample: PBMCs, taken around atezolizumab (anti-PD-L1) treatment. These receptors came from a man in his 70s with urothelial cancer.

The genes are TRBV6-1 and TRBJ1-2, with 9 bases aligning to TRBD1. The CDR3 totals 15 residues. Trimming took 8 bases from V and 6 from J; bases not matched to a gene: 13. Germline CDR1 and CDR2: MNHNS and SASEGT. The CDR3 DNA follows: TGTGCCAGCCACTATATCTCGGGACAGGGAGATGGCTACACCTTC. Translating it yields CASHYISGQGDGYTF.

The rearrangement joins TRBV29-1 to TRBJ2-1; TRBD1 matches 9 bases. J was trimmed by 8 bases and V by 7 bases; bases with no gene match: 18. The CDR3 extends over 16 amino acids. Germline V gene sequence: CDR1 SQVTM, CDR2 ANQGSEA. The chain's CDR3 is CSAHVYRDRAVYEQFF. DNA for the CDR3: TGCAGCGCCCACGTGTATAGGGACAGGGCAGTCTATGAGCAGTTCTTC.

The rearrangement joins TRBV28 to TRBJ1-2, with D unresolved. From germline, CDR1 is MDHEN and CDR2 SYDVKM. This CDR3 comprises 13 residues. The ends were cut back, 5 bases at V and 0 bases at J, with 7 bases in the middle. This CDR3 reads CASSPLSNYGYTF. CDR3 sequence (DNA): TGTGCCAGCAGTCCGCTATCTAACTATGGCTACACCTTC.

The chain carries TRBV11-3 and TRBJ1-1; D is uncertain. Trimming took 1 base from V and 1 from J, leaving 4 bases between them. This CDR3 is built from 13 residues. CDR1 is SGHNT, CDR2 YENEEA, per germline. The CDR3 sequence: CASSLVRNTEAFF. For the CDR3, the DNA is TGTGCCAGCAGCTTAGTTAGGAACACTGAAGCTTTCTTT.

This chain connects TRBV15 to TRBJ1-2; possible D gene TRBD1, 5 bases. Between the trimmed V and J ends, which lost 5 bases and 2 bases, there was a span of 9 bases. This CDR3 has 13 residues. Germline lookup yields CDR1 LNHNV and CDR2 YYDKDF (reference sequence). The CDR3 bases are TGTGCCACCAGCTCCCGGACAAACTATGGCTACACCTTC. Protein sequence: CATSSRTNYGYTF.

This clone was seen more than once but under ten times. This chain connects TRBV18 to TRBJ1-5; a weak D match, TRBD1 (6 bases). The length of the CDR3 is 18 residues. Trimming took off 4 bases at V and 4 bases at J, with 23 bases between the two ends. Germline assignment: CDR1 KGHSH and CDR2 LQKENI. In DNA, the CDR3 is TGTGCCAGCTCACGGACTGACAGGTTAGTAGGTTCGAATCAGCCCCAGCATTTT. It codes for CASSRTDRLVGSNQPQHF.

This clone was seen a single time. This rearrangement joins TRBV5-1 to TRBJ2-1; 8 nucleotides line up with TRBD1. After removal of 6 bases from V and 1 base from J, the junction contained 6 bases not matched to a gene. CDR1 and CDR2 (germline): SGHRS, YFSETQ. The length of the CDR3 is 15 residues. CDR3 coding DNA: TGCGCCAGCACCCCAACAGGGGGTTCCTACAATGAGCAGTTCTTC. Translating it yields CASTPTGGSYNEQFF.

This clone was counted only a few times. The chain employs TRBV5-1 and TRBJ2-2; weak D call: TRBD2 (7 bases). The CDR3 spans 16 residues. V was shortened by 6 bases and J by 6 bases, with 21 bases between the two germline ends. Germline loops: CDR1 SGHRS, CDR2 YFSETQ. The CDR3 sequence: CASTSRGGIMAGELFF. As DNA, the CDR3 is TGCGCCAGCACGTCCAGGGGAGGGATCATGGCCGGGGAGCTGTTTTTT.

The V and J genes are TRBV5-1 and TRBJ1-5, with D possibly being TRBD1 (6 bases). In germline, CDR1 is SGHRS, CDR2 YFSETQ. V was pared by 7 bases and J by 3 bases, with 26 bases between. The CDR3 extends over 18 amino acids. This CDR3 is CASDNRRGNNSHNQPQHF. The CDR3 DNA reads TGCGCCAGCGACAACCGAAGGGGGAATAATAGCCACAATCAGCCCCAGCATTTT.

The CDR3 spells CASSPNRRQADTQYF. The CDR3 bases are TGTGCCAGCAGTCCCAACCGAAGACAGGCAGATACGCAGTATTTT. The rearrangement links TRBV6-5 to TRBJ2-3; weak D call: TRBD1 (6 bases). Trimming shortened V by 5 bases and J by 4 bases, and 16 bases separated the two germline ends. The germline V gene has CDR1 MNHEY and CDR2 SVGAGI. The CDR3 covers 15 residues.

The chain joins TRBV11-2 to TRBJ1-2; 7 nucleotides match TRBD1. The germline CDR1 and CDR2 sequences are SGHAT and FQNNGV. The ends lost 6 bases at V and 7 bases at J; junction bases unmatched: 11. The CDR3 contains 14 residues. CDR3 in amino acids: CASSPTTGEVGYTF. The DNA for the CDR3 is TGTGCCAGCAGTCCCACCACAGGGGAGGTTGGCTACACCTTC.

V usage is TRBV30 and J usage is TRBJ2-5; D perhaps matches TRBD1 (8 bases). V lost 4 bases and J 2 bases, leaving 20 bases between the germline ends. This CDR3 region has 16 residues. Germline V gives CDR1 GTSNPN, CDR2 SVGIG (reference sequence). The DNA for the CDR3 is TGTGCCTGGATGAGCGGGGACAGGTATTATCAAGAGACCCAGTACTTC. Translated, it gives CAWMSGDRYYQETQYF. The full variable domain, rest sourced from reference TRBV30 and TRBJ2-5, is SQTIHQWPATLVQPVGSPLSLECTVEGTSNPNLYWYRQAAGRGLQLLFYSVGIGQISSEVPQNLSASRPQDRQFILSSKKLLLSDSGFYLCAWMSGDRYYQETQYFGPGTRLLVL.

Comments on this clone: Its ends do not fully match the called genes, so a read error is possible. Here the CDR3 DNA reads TGTGCCAGCAGTAAAGCGGGGGGGTCCGGGGAGACCCAGTACTTC. It specifies CASSKAGGSGETQYF. The genes are TRBV2 and TRBJ2-5; 10 nucleotides match TRBD2. CDR3 length: 15 residues. In germline, CDR1 is SNHLY, CDR2 FYNNEI.

This chain links TRBV6-1 with TRBJ1-2; a possible D gene is TRBD1 (6 bases). There are 15 residues in the CDR3. Per the germline V gene, CDR1 is MNHNS and CDR2 is SASEGT. The ends were cut back, 2 bases at V and 4 bases at J, with 14 bases in the middle. The CDR3 region has the DNA TGTGCCAGCAGTGAAATCGGACAGCCAGCCTATGGCTACACCTTC. Translation: CASSEIGQPAYGYTF.

The chain has TRBV18 and TRBJ2-5, with D uncertain. With 0 bases removed from V and 5 bases from J, the gap between germline ends came to 7 bases. The CDR3 is made up of 13 amino acids. From germline, CDR1 is KGHSH and CDR2 LQKENI. In DNA form, the CDR3 reads TGTGCCAGCTCACCACCGGTCCGGGAGACCCAGTACTTC. Translating gives CASSPPVRETQYF.

The chain links TRBV6-4 to TRBJ1-2; D remains unclear. The germline V gene encodes CDR1 MRHNA and CDR2 SNTAGT. The CDR3 length is 12 residues. V gave up 3 bases and J gave up 5 bases, with 7 bases separating them. CDR3 protein: CASSDSLYGYTF. CDR3 nucleotide sequence: TGTGCCAGCAGTGATTCCTTATATGGCTACACCTTC.

This rearrangement joins TRBV4-1 to TRBJ1-5; D not certain. Germline V lookup: CDR1 MGHRA, CDR2 YSYEKL. CDR3 length: 15 residues. Trimming took off 1 base at V and 1 base at J, with 8 bases between the two ends. The CDR3 is CASSQGSGSNQPQHF. The CDR3 DNA sequence: TGCGCCAGCAGCCAAGGATCGGGGAGCAATCAGCCCCAGCATTTT.

The chain recombines TRBV5-1 with TRBJ1-6; 10 bases are a match to TRBD1. The CDR3 covers 16 residues. Germline V gives CDR1 SGHRS, CDR2 YFSETQ. With V trimmed by 1 base and J by 10 bases, 8 bases remained unmatched. In nucleotides, the CDR3 is TGCGCCAGCAGCTTGAAGGGGACAGGGGTGGAATCACCCCTCCACTTT. This gives the protein CASSLKGTGVESPLHF. The complete variable domain, with remaining parts taken from reference TRBV5-1 and TRBJ1-6, reads KAGVTQTPRYLIKTRGQQVTLSCSPISGHRSVSWYQQTPGQGLQFLFEYFSETQRNKGNFPGRFSGRQFSNSRSEMNVSTLELGDSALYLCASSLKGTGVESPLHFGNGTRLTVT.

The chain carries TRBV10-1 and TRBJ1-6; D ambiguous. The V and J ends lost 3 bases and 7 bases respectively, with 7 bases between them. The CDR3 sequence is 13 residues long. Germline lookup yields CDR1 WNHNN and CDR2 SYGVQD (reference sequence). This chain's CDR3 is CASSEHSNSPLHF. CDR3 sequence (DNA): TGCGCCAGCAGTGAACACAGCAATTCACCCCTCCACTTT.

The rearrangement joins TRBV5-1 to TRBJ1-2; perhaps TRBD1 as D (5 bases). This CDR3 is built from 16 residues. Deletions cut 1 base from V and 3 bases from J, with 16 bases between. From germline, CDR1 is SGHRS and CDR2 YFSETQ. The CDR3 coding sequence is TGCGCCAGCAGCTTGACTGGGGTTCAGGGCGACTATGGCTACACCTTC. Protein sequence: CASSLTGVQGDYGYTF.

The chain uses TRBV28 and TRBJ1-2; tentatively, D is TRBD1 (6 bases). CDR1 MDHEN and CDR2 SYDVKM come from the germline V gene. V lost 6 bases and J 2 bases, leaving 10 bases between the germline ends. The length of the CDR3 is 13 residues. This chain's CDR3 is CASRSGQNYGYTF. The CDR3 bases are TGTGCCAGCAGAAGCGGACAGAACTATGGCTACACCTTC.

This CDR3 is CASSARVLGPQHF. The CDR3 bases are TGTGCCAGCAGTGCCCGGGTCCTGGGGCCCCAGCATTTT. V and J are TRBV2 and TRBJ1-5, with no clear D. This CDR3 spans 13 amino acids. CDR1 and CDR2 (germline): SNHLY, FYNNEI. V was clipped by 4 bases and J by 9 bases, with 13 bases between them.

CDR3: CASKEQEPNYGYTF. CDR3 DNA sequence: TGTGCCAGCAAAGAACAGGAGCCTAACTATGGCTACACCTTC. The V gene is TRBV6-1, the J gene TRBJ1-2; a possible D gene is TRBD1 (5 bases). This CDR3 region has 14 residues. Germline values: CDR1 MNHNS, CDR2 SASEGT. Trimming took 7 bases from V and 0 from J, leaving 12 bases between them.

This clone is medium-sized (0.01 to 0.1%). Additional DNA sequences in this sample encode the identical CDR3. V is TRBV7-2 and J is TRBJ2-7; maybe TRBD2 (6 bases). CDR1 and CDR2 (germline): SGHTA, FQGNSA. The V and J ends lost 5 bases and 2 bases respectively, with 13 bases between them. The CDR3 runs 14 residues. CDR3 sequence (DNA): TGTGCCAGCAGCCCCCCGGGCGGGACCTACGAGCAGTACTTC. It is translated as CASSPPGGTYEQYF.

CDR3 nucleotide sequence: TGCGCCAGCAGCCTACCCGACAGGCCGAACACTGAAGCTTTCTTT. It codes for CASSLPDRPNTEAFF. The V call is TRBV5-1, the J call TRBJ1-1, with D perhaps matching TRBD1 (6 bases). CDR1 and CDR2 (germline): SGHRS, YFSETQ. This CDR3 has 15 amino acids. Trimming removed 4 bases from V and 1 base from J, with 14 bases in between.

This chain links TRBV7-8 with TRBJ2-3; 10 bases are shared with TRBD2. CDR1 is SGHVS and CDR2 is FQNEAQ in the germline V gene. CDR3 length: 18 amino acids. The ends lost 1 base at V and 1 base at J; junction bases unmatched: 8. The CDR3 sequence is CASSLGLAGEWGTDTQYF. Here the CDR3 DNA reads TGTGCCAGCAGCTTAGGTCTAGCGGGGGAATGGGGCACAGATACGCAGTATTTT.

This chain uses TRBV5-4 with TRBJ2-2; 8 bases are a match to TRBD1. The germline V gene has CDR1 SGHNT and CDR2 YYREEE (reference sequence). V dropped 1 base and J dropped 6; count of bases not matched to a gene: 5. The CDR3 contains 15 residues. In DNA form, the CDR3 reads TGTGCCAGCAGCTTGTCAACGACAGGGGCCGGGGAGCTGTTTTTT. Its translation: CASSLSTTGAGELFF.

This clone was picked up a small number of times. The chain uses TRBV29-1 and TRBJ1-1; possible D gene TRBD1, 5 bases. The CDR3 loop spans 15 amino acids. Per germline, CDR1 SQVTM and CDR2 ANQGSEA. The ends were cut back, 2 bases at V and 1 base at J, with 14 bases in the middle. CDR3 region: CSVELLDKPNTEAFF. The CDR3 bases are TGCAGCGTTGAACTATTGGACAAACCGAACACTGAAGCTTTCTTT.